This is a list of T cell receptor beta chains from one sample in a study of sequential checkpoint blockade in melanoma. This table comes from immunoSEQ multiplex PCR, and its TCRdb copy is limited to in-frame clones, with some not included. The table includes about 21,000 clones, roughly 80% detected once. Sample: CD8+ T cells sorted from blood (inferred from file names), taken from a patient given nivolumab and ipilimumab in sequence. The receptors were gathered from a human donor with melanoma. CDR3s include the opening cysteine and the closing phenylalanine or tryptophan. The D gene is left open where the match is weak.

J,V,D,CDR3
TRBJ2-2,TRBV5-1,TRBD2,CASSSRTSLYTGELFF
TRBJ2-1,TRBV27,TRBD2,CASSLTSGSFGNEQFF
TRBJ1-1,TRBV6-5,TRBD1,CASSPFGTGTEAFF
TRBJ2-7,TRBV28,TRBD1,CASSPPSGQLYYEQYF
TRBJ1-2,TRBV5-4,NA,CASSSPDDRSLYGYTF
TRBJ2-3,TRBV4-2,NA,CASSQDWRVADTQYF
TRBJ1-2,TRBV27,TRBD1,CASSFAPGQGAVTHGYTF
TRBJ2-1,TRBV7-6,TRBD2,CASSFPALSGGRYNEQFF
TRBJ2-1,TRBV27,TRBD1,CASSPTEGRQGINEQFF
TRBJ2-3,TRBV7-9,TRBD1,CASSSSRQGRLDTQYF
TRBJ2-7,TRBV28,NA,CASSLRAGSYEQYF
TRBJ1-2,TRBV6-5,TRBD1,CASSYRGLHYGYTF
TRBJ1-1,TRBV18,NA,CASSAGLSGLMNTEAFF
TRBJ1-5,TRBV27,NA,CASRTGNQPQHF
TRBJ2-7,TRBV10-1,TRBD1,CASSESRDSYEQYF
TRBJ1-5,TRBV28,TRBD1,CASSLWDRGQPQHF
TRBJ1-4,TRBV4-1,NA,CASSPIRTNEKLFF
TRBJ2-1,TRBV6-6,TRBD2,CASSYPRGGEQFF
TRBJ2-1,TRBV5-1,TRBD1,CASSLARQGFMFYNEQFF
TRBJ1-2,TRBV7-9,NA,CASSDAGGYNYGYTF
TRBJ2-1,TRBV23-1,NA,CASSQSGLWRELNNEQFF
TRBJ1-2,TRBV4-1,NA,CASSQDPGNYGYTF
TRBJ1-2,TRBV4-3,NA,CASSQDLGSHYGYTF
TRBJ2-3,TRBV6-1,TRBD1,CASSELGQGPDTQYF
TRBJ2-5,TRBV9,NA,CASSVVGGRETQYF
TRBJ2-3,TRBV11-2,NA,CASRGLDRTSTDTQYF
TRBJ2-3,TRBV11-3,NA,CASSPGQEGTDTQYF
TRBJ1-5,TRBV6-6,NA,CASSYSSGQPQHF
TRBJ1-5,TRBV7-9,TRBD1,CASSDQGGLLHF
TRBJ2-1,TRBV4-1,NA,CASSQGIGGQTYNEQFF
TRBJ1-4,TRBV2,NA,CASIRLLTTNEKLFF
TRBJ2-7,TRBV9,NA,CASSVGSRGGEQYF
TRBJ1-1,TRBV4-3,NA,CASSQEPQGQTEAFF
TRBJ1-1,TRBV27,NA,CASNYRASNTEAFF
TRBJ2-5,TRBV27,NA,CASSSDTSGETQYF
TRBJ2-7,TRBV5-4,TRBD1,CASSLDRDYEQYF
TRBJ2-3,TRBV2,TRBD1,CASRSGTGITDTQYF
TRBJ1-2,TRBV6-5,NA,CASSYTPSRSGYTF
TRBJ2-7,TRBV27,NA,CASSLSRAAPYEQYF
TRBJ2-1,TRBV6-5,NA,CASSPTLRGSEQFF
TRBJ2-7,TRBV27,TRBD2,CASSFRLAEDYEQYF
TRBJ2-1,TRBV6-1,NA,CASIEGGYQLLYEQFF
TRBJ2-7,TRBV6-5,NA,CASSYSSEDAYEQYF
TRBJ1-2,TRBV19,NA,CATALPGFYGYTF
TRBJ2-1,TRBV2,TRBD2,CASSQWLAGNNEQFF
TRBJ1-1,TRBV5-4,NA,CASSPGSEEAFF
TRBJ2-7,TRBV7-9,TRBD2,CASSLGGTSGRVEQYF
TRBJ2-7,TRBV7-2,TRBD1,CASSIRDRAYEQYF
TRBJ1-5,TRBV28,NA,CASSFPGSNQPQHF
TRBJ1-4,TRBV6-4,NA,CASSDSALRGEKLFF